These 21 T cell receptor beta chains originate from one sample sequenced in a study of T-cell reconstitution after alpha-beta-depleted transplantation in children. A library of TCRbeta sequences, prepared with unique molecular identifiers, was generated. One entry per CDR3 protein, called by TCRdb with MiXCR from the PCR reads. The table has 250,000 or so distinct CDR3 sequences, roughly 8.2% seen once; the top ten hold approximately 6.3%. Sequencing was performed on PBMCs, mostly from graft donor cells, taken 180 days after TCRalphabeta/CD19-depleted stem cell transplant. These receptors were obtained from a male patient younger than 18 who had a stem cell transplant for acute lymphoblastic leukemia, so the T cells may come from the graft donor.

This clonotype was seen many times. V gene TRBV7-2 combines with J gene TRBJ1-1, with 8 bases lining up with TRBD1. V lost 5 bases to trimming and J lost 5 bases; unmatched junction nucleotides: 7. The germline V gene has CDR1 SGHTA and CDR2 FQGNSA. The CDR3 sequence is 14 residues long. The CDR3 bases are TGTGCCAGCAGCATAACAGGGGGGGGGACTGAAGCTTTCTTT. Translating gives CASSITGGGTEAFF.

This clonotype has a count of ten or more. The chain has TRBV7-8 and TRBJ2-7; either TRBD1 or TRBD2 may fit D (5 bases each). The CDR3 covers 14 residues. Germline V lookup: CDR1 SGHVS, CDR2 FQNEAQ. V lost 4 bases to trimming and J lost 7 bases, with 17 bases between them. CDR3 bases: TGTGCCAGCAGCTCGGGACCTAGCCCGGGGGAGCAGTACTTC. Protein product: CASSSGPSPGEQYF.

The J gene is TRBJ1-2, the V gene TRBV5-6; no reliable D call. CDR1 and CDR2 (germline): SGHDT, YYEEEE. The V end lost 4 bases, the J end lost 8 bases, and 15 bases lay between the germline ends. The CDR3 runs 13 residues. Written as DNA, the CDR3 is TGTGCCAGCAGCCCTGGAAAGGGCCGGGGCTACACCTTC. Its protein product is CASSPGKGRGYTF.

This clonotype was observed many times. The chain links TRBV25-1 to TRBJ1-2; D is uncertain. The CDR3 is made up of 12 amino acids. The germline CDR1 and CDR2 sequences are MGHDK and SYGVNS. V was pared by 5 bases and J by 4 bases, with 8 bases between. Written as DNA, the CDR3 is TGTGCCAGCAGTAGGCAGCCCTATGGCTACACCTTC. Amino acid sequence: CASSRQPYGYTF.

This clonotype was counted at least ten times. The chain uses TRBV11-3 and TRBJ2-5; 8 bases agree with TRBD1. The CDR3 covers 17 residues. CDR1 is SGHNT and CDR2 is YENEEA in the germline V gene. Trimming cost V 0 bases and J 5 bases; bases outside gene matches: 11. The CDR3 here is CASSLDTGGNSPETQYF. CDR3 bases: TGTGCCAGCAGCTTAGATACAGGGGGGAACAGCCCGGAGACCCAGTACTTC.

This clonotype was detected many times. As DNA, the CDR3 is TGTGCCAGCAGCTTAAGTCGGACAGGGCGGAACACTGAAGCTTTCTTT. Translating it yields CASSLSRTGRNTEAFF. The rearrangement joins TRBV13 to TRBJ1-1; 8 bases match TRBD1. CDR1 and CDR2 (germline): PRHDT, FYEKMQ (reference sequence). CDR3 length: 16 amino acids. V shed 2 bases, J shed 1 base, and the junction held 6 bases outside the gene matches.

This clonotype has a count of ten or more. This chain connects TRBV23-1 to TRBJ2-1, with 7 bases that match TRBD1. TRBV23-1 is annotated as an ORF whose role is uncertain. The CDR3 has 15 amino acids. V gave up 3 bases and J gave up 9 bases; unmatched junction bases: 11. The CDR3 loop reads CASSHPTGMGFEQFF. In DNA form, the CDR3 reads TGCGCCAGCAGTCACCCGACAGGGATGGGATTTGAGCAGTTCTTC.

V is TRBV18 and J is TRBJ1-2, with D perhaps TRBD1 (6 bases). This CDR3 has 14 amino acids. CDR1 is KGHSH, CDR2 LQKENI, per germline. Trimming stripped 1 base from V and 8 bases from J, with 14 bases between. CDR3 sequence (DNA): TGTGCCAGCTCACCACTTACAGGGACTGCCGGCTACACCTTC. The encoded protein is CASSPLTGTAGYTF.

This clonotype showed up many times. The genes are TRBV27 and TRBJ2-5; no definite D call. Germline CDR1 and CDR2: MNHEY and SMNVEV (reference sequence). The CDR3 is 14 residues long. Trimming removed 5 bases from V and 5 bases from J, with 15 bases in between. The CDR3 is CASSTRALQETQYF. The CDR3 bases are TGTGCCAGCAGTACCCGGGCCCTGCAGGAGACCCAGTACTTC.

This clonotype came up many times. The CDR3: CASSPTTGIVPYEQYF. CDR3 nucleotides: TGTGCCAGCTCACCTACTACCGGGATCGTGCCCTACGAGCAGTACTTC. This chain connects TRBV18 to TRBJ2-7, with D possibly TRBD2 on 5 matching bases. This CDR3 spans 16 amino acids. CDR1 and CDR2 (germline): KGHSH, LQKENI. Trimming pared 3 bases from V and 2 bases from J, leaving 17 bases between. The full variable domain, with the rest looked up from reference TRBV18 and TRBJ2-7, is NAGVMQNPRHLVRRRGQEARLRCSPMKGHSHVYWYRQLPEEGLKFMVYLQKENIIDESGMPKERFSAEFPKEGPSILRIQQVVRGDSAAYFCASSPTTGIVPYEQYFGPGTRLTVT.

This clonotype was recorded a few times. The gene calls are TRBV19 and TRBJ2-3, with D hard to call. Germline assignment: CDR1 LNHDA and CDR2 SQIVND (reference sequence). CDR3 length: 14 residues. The V gene lost 7 bases and the J gene lost 2 bases, with 13 bases spanning the gap. The CDR3 sequence: CASTASFSTDTQYF. CDR3 coding DNA: TGTGCCAGTACCGCTTCCTTCTCCACAGATACGCAGTATTTT.

This clonotype has at least ten counts. V and J are TRBV12-3 or TRBV12-4 and TRBJ2-1; D ambiguous. V lost 3 bases and J lost 5, with 17 bases in between. The CDR3 is 16 residues long. The CDR3 DNA reads TGTGCCAGCAGTTTCGCCCGATATTTAGCACACAATGAGCAGTTCTTC. It specifies CASSFARYLAHNEQFF.

This clonotype was seen many times. The rearrangement uses TRBV6-5 and TRBJ1-1; no firm D call. V was cut by 0 bases and J by 10 bases, with 9 bases left in between. The CDR3 is made up of 12 amino acids. Germline-derived CDR1 and CDR2 are MNHEY and SVGAGI. DNA of the CDR3: TGTGCCAGCAGTTACTCAGAGGGTAGAGCTTTCTTT. Translating gives CASSYSEGRAFF.

The chain employs TRBV10-3 and TRBJ2-1; 10 nucleotides agree with TRBD2. The CDR3 has 17 residues. Germline assignment: CDR1 ENHRY and CDR2 SYGVKD. J lost 1 base, V lost 2 bases, and 5 bases had no gene match. CDR3 DNA: TGTGCCATCAGTGAGGCGGTGGGACTAGCGTCCTACAATGAGCAGTTCTTC. The encoded protein is CAISEAVGLASYNEQFF.

This clonotype has just one count. The genes are TRBV13 and TRBJ2-5; D might be TRBD2 (6 bases). The CDR3 is 16 residues long. Between the trimmed V and J ends, which lost 4 bases and 4 bases, there was a span of 19 bases. In germline, CDR1 is PRHDT, CDR2 FYEKMQ (reference sequence). CDR3 sequence: CASSSTTWGVLETQYF. DNA for the CDR3: TGTGCCAGCAGCTCTACAACATGGGGGGTTTTAGAGACCCAGTACTTC.

The sample holds many counts of this clonotype. The chain uses TRBV28 and TRBJ2-5; 8 positions match TRBD2. Germline V gene data show CDR1 as MDHEN and CDR2 as SYDVKM. After removal of 3 bases from V and 1 base from J, the junction contained 7 bases not matched to a gene. This CDR3 contains 16 residues. CDR3 DNA: TGTGCCAGCAGTTTCCGGTCGGGAGGGACCCAAGAGACCCAGTACTTC. Its translation is CASSFRSGGTQETQYF.

This clonotype was picked up one time. This chain links TRBV10-3 with TRBJ1-1, with D perhaps TRBD1 (5 bases). CDR1 ENHRY and CDR2 SYGVKD come from the germline V gene. The ends were cut back, 6 bases at V and 0 bases at J, with 14 bases in the middle. This CDR3 region has 15 residues. CDR3 in DNA: TGTGCCATCAGCCCGGCGTGGGGGATGAACACTGAAGCTTTCTTT. Translated, it gives CAISPAWGMNTEAFF.

This clonotype was counted ten times or more. The V and J genes are TRBV11-1 and TRBJ1-6; 11 nucleotides match TRBD1. Germline V gene data show CDR1 as SGHAT and CDR2 as FQDESV (reference sequence). V dropped 5 bases and J dropped 6; count of bases not matched to a gene: 6. This CDR3 contains 16 residues. The CDR3 DNA reads as TGTGCCAGCAGCACCGGGACAGGGGGTCGTAATTCACCCCTCCACTTT. Amino acid sequence: CASSTGTGGRNSPLHF.

This clonotype was counted once. This may arise from a read error, as a much more abundant clone is one base away. This chain joins TRBV6-2 or TRBV6-3 and TRBJ2-1, with D possibly being TRBD1 (6 bases). Per germline, CDR1 MNHEY and CDR2 SVGEGT. This CDR3 is built from 18 residues. The DNA of the CDR3 is TGTGCCAGCAGTTACCGGGGACCCGGGGACACCAGATACAATGACCAGTTCTTC. It specifies CASSYRGPGDTRYNDQFF.

About this clonotype itself: A much larger clonotype is one base distant, so this may be a read error. The DNA of the CDR3 is TGTGCCAGCAGCGTAGGGGGGGACACTGAAGCTTTCTTT. Translation: CASSVGGDTEAFF. The V and J genes are TRBV9 and TRBJ1-1, with D maybe TRBD1 (5 bases). This CDR3 is 13 amino acids long. Germline CDR1 reads SGDLS; CDR2 reads YYNGEE. Trimming took 0 bases from V and 3 from J, leaving 6 bases between them.

On this clonotype: A single base separates this from a much larger clone, so it may be a read error. The CDR3 loop is CASSSPGLGGPHQYF. For the CDR3, the DNA is TGTGCCAGCAGTTCCCCGGGACTAGGGGGGCCCCACCAGTATTTT. V gene TRBV27 combines with J gene TRBJ2-3, with 8 bases identical to TRBD2. Trimming at V came to 4 bases and at J to 12 bases, leaving 15 bases not matched to a gene. CDR1 and CDR2 (germline): MNHEY, SMNVEV (reference sequence). The CDR3 loop spans 15 amino acids.